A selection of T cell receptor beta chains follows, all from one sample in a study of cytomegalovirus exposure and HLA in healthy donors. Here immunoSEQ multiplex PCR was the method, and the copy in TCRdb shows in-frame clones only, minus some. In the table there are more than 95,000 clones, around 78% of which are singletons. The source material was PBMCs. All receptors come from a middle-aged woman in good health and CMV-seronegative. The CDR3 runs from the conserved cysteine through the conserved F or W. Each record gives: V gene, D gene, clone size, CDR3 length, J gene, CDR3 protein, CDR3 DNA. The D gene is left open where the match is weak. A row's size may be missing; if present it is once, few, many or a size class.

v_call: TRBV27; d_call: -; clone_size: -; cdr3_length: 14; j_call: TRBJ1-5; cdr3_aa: CASSPNSVNQPQHF; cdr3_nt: TGTGCCAGCAGTCCCAACAGTGTCAATCAGCCCCAGCATTTT
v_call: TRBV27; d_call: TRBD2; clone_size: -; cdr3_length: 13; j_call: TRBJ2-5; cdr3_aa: CASRGGSQETQYF; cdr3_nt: TGTGCCAGCAGGGGGGGGAGTCAAGAGACCCAGTACTTC
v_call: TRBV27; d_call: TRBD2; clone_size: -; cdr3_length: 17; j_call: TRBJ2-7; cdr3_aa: CASSLAGTSGGAYEQYF; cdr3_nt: TGTGCCAGCAGTTTAGCCGGGACTAGCGGGGGGGCCTACGAGCAGTACTTC
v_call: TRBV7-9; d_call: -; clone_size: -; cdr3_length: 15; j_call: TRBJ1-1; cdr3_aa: CASSLDPTGNTEAFF; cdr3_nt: TGTGCCAGCAGCTTGGATCCGACGGGGAACACTGAAGCTTTCTTT
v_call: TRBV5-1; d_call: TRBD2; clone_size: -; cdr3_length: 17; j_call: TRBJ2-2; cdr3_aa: CASSFRAGYPNTGELFF; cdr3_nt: TGCGCCAGCAGCTTTAGAGCGGGATACCCGAACACCGGGGAGCTGTTTTTT
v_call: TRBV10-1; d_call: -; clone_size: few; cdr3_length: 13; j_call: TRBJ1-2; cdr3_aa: CASSRGGDYGYTF; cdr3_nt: TGCGCCAGCAGTCGTGGAGGGGACTATGGCTACACCTTC
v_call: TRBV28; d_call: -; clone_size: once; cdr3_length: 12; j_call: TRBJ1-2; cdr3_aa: CASSLLHSGYTF; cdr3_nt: TGTGCCAGCAGTTTACTGCACTCCGGCTACACCTTC
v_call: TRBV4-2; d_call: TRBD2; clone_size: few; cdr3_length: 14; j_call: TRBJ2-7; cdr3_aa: CASSPQREPYEQYF; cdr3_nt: TGTGCCAGCAGCCCCCAGCGGGAGCCCTACGAGCAGTACTTC
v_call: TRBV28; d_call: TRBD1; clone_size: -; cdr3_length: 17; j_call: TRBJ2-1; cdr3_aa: CASSFLTPDRVHHEQFF; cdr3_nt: TGTGCCAGCAGTTTTTTAACCCCCGACAGGGTCCATCATGAGCAGTTCTTC
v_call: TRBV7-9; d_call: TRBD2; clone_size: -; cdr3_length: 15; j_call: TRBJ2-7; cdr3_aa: CASSRTSGITYEQYF; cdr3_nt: TGTGCCAGCAGTCGGACTAGCGGGATCACCTACGAGCAGTACTTC
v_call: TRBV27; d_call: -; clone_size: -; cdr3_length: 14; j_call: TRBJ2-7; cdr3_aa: CASSLYVSSYEQYF; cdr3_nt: TGTGCCAGCAGTTTATACGTCAGCTCCTACGAGCAGTACTTC
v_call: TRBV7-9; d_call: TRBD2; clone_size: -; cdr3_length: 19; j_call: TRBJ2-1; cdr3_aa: CASSPGGSGRSSRYNEQFF; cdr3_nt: TGTGCCAGCAGCCCGGGAGGTAGCGGGAGATCTTCAAGATACAATGAGCAGTTCTTC
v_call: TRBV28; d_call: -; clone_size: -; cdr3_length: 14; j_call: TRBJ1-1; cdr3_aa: CASSRGGSLTEAFF; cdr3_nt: TGTGCCAGCAGTAGGGGGGGGTCTCTCACTGAAGCTTTCTTT
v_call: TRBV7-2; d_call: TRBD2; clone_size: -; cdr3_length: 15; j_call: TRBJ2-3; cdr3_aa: CASSLVAGGGDTQYF; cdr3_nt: TGTGCCAGCAGCTTAGTCGCGGGAGGGGGGGATACGCAGTATTTT
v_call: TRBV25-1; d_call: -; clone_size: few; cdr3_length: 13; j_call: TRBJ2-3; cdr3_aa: CASTRLSTDTQYF; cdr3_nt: TGTGCCAGCACCAGGCTAAGCACAGATACGCAGTATTTT
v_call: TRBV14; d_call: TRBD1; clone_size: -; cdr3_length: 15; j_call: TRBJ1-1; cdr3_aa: CASSLTGSLNTEAFF; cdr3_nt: TGTGCCAGCAGCCTGACAGGGTCACTGAACACTGAAGCTTTCTTT
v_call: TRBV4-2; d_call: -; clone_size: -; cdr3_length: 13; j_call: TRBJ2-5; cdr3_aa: CASSQELQETQYF; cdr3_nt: TGTGCCAGCAGCCAAGAACTCCAAGAGACCCAGTACTTC
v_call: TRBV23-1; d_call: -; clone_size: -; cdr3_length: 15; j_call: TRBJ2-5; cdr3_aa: CASRHLRTVKETQYF; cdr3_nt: TGCGCCAGCAGACACCTACGGACAGTCAAAGAGACCCAGTACTTC
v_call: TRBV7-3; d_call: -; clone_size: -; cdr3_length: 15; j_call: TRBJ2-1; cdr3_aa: CASSEGVSPSYEQFF; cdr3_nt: TGTGCCAGCAGCGAGGGAGTAAGCCCTAGTTATGAGCAGTTCTTC
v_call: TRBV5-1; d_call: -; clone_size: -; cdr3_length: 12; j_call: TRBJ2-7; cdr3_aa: CASSGAEREQYF; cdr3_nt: TGCGCCAGCAGCGGAGCTGAGCGCGAGCAGTACTTC
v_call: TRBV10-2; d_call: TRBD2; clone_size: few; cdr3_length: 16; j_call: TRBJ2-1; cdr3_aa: CASRDNFAGERDEQFF; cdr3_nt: TGCGCCAGCAGAGATAATTTTGCGGGAGAGAGGGATGAGCAGTTCTTC
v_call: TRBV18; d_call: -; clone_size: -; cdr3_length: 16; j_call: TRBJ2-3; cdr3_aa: CASSPPSSKGTDTQYF; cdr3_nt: TGTGCCAGCTCACCACCGAGCTCCAAGGGGACAGATACGCAGTATTTT
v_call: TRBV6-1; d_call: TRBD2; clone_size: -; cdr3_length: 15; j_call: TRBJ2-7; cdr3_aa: CASQWGPSGTYEQYF; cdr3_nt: TGTGCCAGCCAGTGGGGGCCTAGCGGGACCTACGAGCAGTACTTC
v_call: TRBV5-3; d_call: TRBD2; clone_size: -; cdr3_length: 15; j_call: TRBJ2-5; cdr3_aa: CARSSIQRGSETQYF; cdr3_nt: TGTGCCAGAAGCTCCATCCAGCGCGGGAGTGAGACCCAGTACTTC
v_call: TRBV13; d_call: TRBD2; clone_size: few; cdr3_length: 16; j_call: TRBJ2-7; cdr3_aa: CASSPLVGTSIYEQYF; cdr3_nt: TGTGCCAGCAGCCCTCTTGTAGGGACTAGCATCTACGAGCAGTACTTC
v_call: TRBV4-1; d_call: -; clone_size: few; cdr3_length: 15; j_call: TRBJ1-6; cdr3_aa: CASSQTGRPNSPLHF; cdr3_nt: TGCGCCAGCAGCCAAACAGGGCGCCCCAATTCACCCCTCCACTTT
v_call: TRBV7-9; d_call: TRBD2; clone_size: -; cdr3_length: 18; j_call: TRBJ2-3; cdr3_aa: CASSRGLAGETSTDTQYF; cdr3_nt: TGTGCCAGCAGCCGGGGACTAGCGGGAGAAACTAGCACAGATACGCAGTATTTT
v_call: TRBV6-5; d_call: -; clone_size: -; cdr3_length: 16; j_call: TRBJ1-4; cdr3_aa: CASSFLYRATNEKLFF; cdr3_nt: TGTGCCAGCAGTTTCCTCTACAGGGCCACTAATGAAAAACTGTTTTTT
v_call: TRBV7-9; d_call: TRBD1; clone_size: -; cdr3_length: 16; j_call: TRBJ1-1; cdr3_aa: CASSPYQTGKISEAFF; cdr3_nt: TGTGCCAGCAGCCCCTACCAGACAGGGAAAATATCTGAAGCTTTCTTT
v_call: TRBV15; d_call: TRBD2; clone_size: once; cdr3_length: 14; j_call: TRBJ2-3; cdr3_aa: CATSRGLAGDTQYF; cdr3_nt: TGTGCCACCAGCAGAGGACTAGCGGGAGATACGCAGTATTTT
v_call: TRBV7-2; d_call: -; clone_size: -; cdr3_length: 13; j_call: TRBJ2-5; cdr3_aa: CASSLGGLETQYF; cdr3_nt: TGTGCCAGCAGCTTAGGCGGCCTGGAGACCCAGTACTTC
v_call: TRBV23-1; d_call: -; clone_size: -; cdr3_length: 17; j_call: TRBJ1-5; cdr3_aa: CARSGGKMPYSNQPQHF; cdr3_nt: TGCGCCAGGAGCGGGGGGAAGATGCCTTATAGCAATCAGCCCCAGCATTTT
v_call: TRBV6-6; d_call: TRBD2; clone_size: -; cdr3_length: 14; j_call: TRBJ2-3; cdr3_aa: CASDMGGPGDTQYF; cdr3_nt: TGTGCCAGCGACATGGGAGGGCCAGGAGATACGCAGTATTTT
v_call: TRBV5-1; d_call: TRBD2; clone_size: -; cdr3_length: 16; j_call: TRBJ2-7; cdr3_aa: CASSPFMGGSTPEQYF; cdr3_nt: TGCGCCAGCAGCCCCTTTATGGGCGGGAGTACCCCCGAGCAGTACTTC
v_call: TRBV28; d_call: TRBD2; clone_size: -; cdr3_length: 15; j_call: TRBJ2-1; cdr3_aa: CASKGGAGGPNEQFF; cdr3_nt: TGTGCCAGCAAGGGAGGGGCGGGAGGGCCTAATGAGCAGTTCTTC
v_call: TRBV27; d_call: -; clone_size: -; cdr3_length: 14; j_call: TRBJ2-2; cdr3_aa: CASSFLSYTGELFF; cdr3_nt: TGTGCCAGCAGTTTCCTCAGTTACACCGGGGAGCTGTTTTTT
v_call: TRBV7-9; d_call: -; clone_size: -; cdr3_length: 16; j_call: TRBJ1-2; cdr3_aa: CSSSLGWQQGSGGYTF; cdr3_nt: TGTTCCAGCAGCTTAGGCTGGCAACAGGGTTCGGGCGGCTACACCTTC
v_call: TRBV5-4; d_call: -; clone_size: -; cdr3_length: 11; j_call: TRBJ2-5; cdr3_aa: CASSIGETQYF; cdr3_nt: TGTGCCAGCAGCATCGGAGAGACCCAGTACTTC
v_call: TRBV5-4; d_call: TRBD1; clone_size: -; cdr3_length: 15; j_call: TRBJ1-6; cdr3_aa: CASSPRTGGDSPLHF; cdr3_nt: TGTGCCAGCAGCCCTAGAACAGGGGGTGATTCACCCCTCCACTTT
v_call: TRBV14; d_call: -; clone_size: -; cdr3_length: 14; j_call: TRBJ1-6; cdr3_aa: CASSQVTGSPPLHF; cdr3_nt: TGTGCCAGCAGCCAAGTGACAGGATCCCCACCCCTCCACTTT
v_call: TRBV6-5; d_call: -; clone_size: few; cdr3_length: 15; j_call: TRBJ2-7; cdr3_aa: CASSQRGDGSYEQYF; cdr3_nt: TGTGCCAGCAGTCAGAGAGGCGACGGATCCTACGAGCAGTACTTC
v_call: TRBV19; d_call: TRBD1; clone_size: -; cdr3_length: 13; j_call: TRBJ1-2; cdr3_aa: CATRTGTGYGYTF; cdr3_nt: TGTGCCACCAGAACAGGGACAGGCTATGGCTACACCTTC
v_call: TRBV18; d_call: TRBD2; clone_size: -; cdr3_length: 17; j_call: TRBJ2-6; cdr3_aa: CASSLGLAGTGANGLTF; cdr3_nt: TGTGCCAGCTCACTCGGACTAGCGGGAACTGGGGCCAACGGCCTGACTTTC
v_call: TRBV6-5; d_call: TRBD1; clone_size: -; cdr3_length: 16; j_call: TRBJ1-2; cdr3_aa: CASSYTKRPGGNGYTF; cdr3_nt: TGTGCCAGCAGTTATACAAAGAGACCAGGGGGCAATGGCTACACCTTC
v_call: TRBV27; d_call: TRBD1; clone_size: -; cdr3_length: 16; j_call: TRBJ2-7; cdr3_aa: CASSPGQGFSSYEQYF; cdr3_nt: TGTGCCAGCAGTCCCGGACAGGGGTTCTCCTCCTACGAGCAGTACTTC
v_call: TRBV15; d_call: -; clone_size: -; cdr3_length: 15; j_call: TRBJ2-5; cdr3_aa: CATSTWEQGPETQYF; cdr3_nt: TGTGCCACCAGCACGTGGGAGCAGGGGCCAGAGACCCAGTACTTC
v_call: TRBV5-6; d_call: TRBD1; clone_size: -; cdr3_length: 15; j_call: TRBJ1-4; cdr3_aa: CASSVARQGREKLFF; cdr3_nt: TGTGCCAGCAGCGTGGCTAGACAGGGGAGGGAAAAACTGTTTTTT
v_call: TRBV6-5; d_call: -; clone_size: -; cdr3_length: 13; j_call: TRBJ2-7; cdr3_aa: CASSYSKGVEQYF; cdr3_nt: TGTGCCAGCAGTTACTCGAAAGGAGTTGAGCAGTACTTC
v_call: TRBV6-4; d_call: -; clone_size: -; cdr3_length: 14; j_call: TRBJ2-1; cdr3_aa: CAIQALPGPNEQFF; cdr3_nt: TGTGCCATCCAAGCGTTACCGGGTCCCAATGAGCAGTTCTTC